A single sample gave rise to the 19 T cell receptor beta chains below, sequenced in a study of PD-1 blockade in classical Hodgkin lymphoma. Time point reported: cycle 4 day 1 (C4D1), after about 6 weeks of nivolumab. Each patient relapsed following autologous stem cell transplantation, and prior brentuximab vedotin exposure differed. The table came from immunoSEQ multiplex PCR; TCRdb's copy has only in-frame clones and leaves some out. The sample lists approximately 38,000 clones, over 65% occurring once. The sample consisted of peripheral blood mononuclear cells (PBMCs), taken before the fourth cycle of nivolumab. The receptors originated from a human donor with classical Hodgkin lymphoma.

The J gene is TRBJ1-1, the V gene TRBV7-2; perhaps TRBD1 as D (5 bases). The CDR3 covers 14 residues. The V gene lost 3 bases and the J gene lost 3 bases, with 11 bases spanning the gap. CDR1 and CDR2 (germline): SGHTA, FQGNSA. CDR3 bases: TGTGCCAGCAGCTTGGGGCAGGGCTACACTGAAGCTTTCTTT. Protein: CASSLGQGYTEAFF.

This clone has just one count. The V gene is TRBV5-1, the J gene TRBJ1-2; D not certain. The CDR3 is 13 amino acids. Per the germline V gene, CDR1 is SGHRS and CDR2 is YFSETQ. V dropped 0 bases and J dropped 2 bases, with 5 bases sitting between them. The CDR3 is CASSLGGNYGYTF. The CDR3 DNA sequence: TGCGCCAGCAGCTTGGGCGGGAACTATGGCTACACCTTC. Based on the CDR3 plus reference TRBV5-1 and TRBJ1-2, the full variable domain is KAGVTQTPRYLIKTRGQQVTLSCSPISGHRSVSWYQQTPGQGLQFLFEYFSETQRNKGNFPGRFSGRQFSNSRSEMNVSTLELGDSALYLCASSLGGNYGYTFGSGTRLTVV.

This sequence joins TRBV5-6 and TRBJ2-7; 8 bases fit TRBD1. Germline V CDR1 and CDR2: SGHDT, YYEEEE. V shed 4 bases, J shed 5 bases, and the junction held 11 bases outside the gene matches. The CDR3 has 15 amino acids. CDR3 DNA: TGTGCCAGCAGCCCTACCGACAGGGGAGTCAACGAGCAGTACTTC. Residues: CASSPTDRGVNEQYF.

The chain recombines TRBV9 with TRBJ1-6; TRBD1 is a possible D gene (6 bases). CDR3 length: 15 residues. CDR1 and CDR2 (germline): SGDLS, YYNGEE. The ends were cut back, 0 bases at V and 6 bases at J, with 10 bases in the middle. CDR3 bases: TGTGCCAGCAGCGTAGCCGACAGGATTAATTCACCCCTCCACTTT. Amino acids: CASSVADRINSPLHF.

The genes are TRBV10-3 and TRBJ2-1; possibly TRBD2 for D (7 bases). Per germline, CDR1 ENHRY and CDR2 SYGVKD. The V end lost 2 bases, the J end lost 7 bases, and 18 bases lay between the germline ends. The CDR3 totals 16 residues. For the CDR3, the DNA is TGTGCCATCAGTGAGCCGAGGGGGGGCCGAGGGAATGAGCAGTTCTTC. Amino acid sequence: CAISEPRGGRGNEQFF.

This clone showed up just a few times. V gene TRBV21-1 combines with J gene TRBJ1-2. TRBV21-1 is tagged as a pseudogene. The CDR3 is made up of 15 amino acids. The CDR3 DNA reads TGTGCCAGCAGCAAAAAAGCCCAGAGGGCCGGAGGCTACACCTTC. It is translated as CASSKKAQRAGGYTF.

The chain's CDR3 is CASSNRDRVGYTF. The CDR3 DNA reads TGTGCCAGCAGCAACCGGGACAGGGTTGGCTACACCTTC. The chain combines TRBV9 with TRBJ1-2, with 9 bases fitting TRBD1. CDR1 and CDR2 from the germline V gene are SGDLS and YYNGEE. The CDR3 is 13 amino acids. V lost 4 bases and J lost 7; bases outside the gene matches: 5. Full variable domain (remainder filled in from reference TRBV9 and TRBJ1-2): DSGVTQTPKHLITATGQRVTLRCSPRSGDLSVYWYQQSLDQGLQFLIQYYNGEERAKGNILERFSAQQFPDLHSELNLSSLELGDSALYFCASSNRDRVGYTFGSGTRLTVV.

The chain has TRBV9 and TRBJ1-2; D gene unclear. CDR3 size: 16 residues. Germline values: CDR1 SGDLS, CDR2 YYNGEE. Trimming left V 4 bases short and J 1 base short, with 17 bases between. The CDR3 DNA follows: TGTGCCAGCAGCCCCGGAGGAGGGAACCTTAACTATGGCTACACCTTC. Its translation is CASSPGGGNLNYGYTF.

The V and J genes are TRBV6-6 and TRBJ2-7, with 8 nucleotides matching TRBD1. The CDR3 sequence is 14 residues long. Germline-derived CDR1 and CDR2 are MNHNY and SVGAGI (reference sequence). Unmatched junction bases numbered 10, after V lost 5 bases and J lost 7 bases. CDR3 sequence (DNA): TGTGCCAGCAGTACCGGACAGGGCAGTGATGAGCAGTACTTC. Encoded protein: CASSTGQGSDEQYF.

CDR3 sequence reads: CASSSTGTTDNEQFF. The CDR3 DNA is TGTGCCAGTAGTAGTACCGGGACTACCGACAATGAGCAGTTCTTC. The rearrangement joins TRBV19 to TRBJ2-1, with 7 bases aligning to TRBD2. V trimming: 4 bases; J trimming: 5 bases; junction bases outside the gene matches: 8. The CDR3 consists of 15 residues. The germline V gene has CDR1 LNHDA and CDR2 SQIVND (reference sequence). The whole variable domain, filled in from reference TRBV19 and TRBJ2-1, reads DGGITQSPKYLFRKEGQNVTLSCEQNLNHDAMYWYRQDPGQGLRLIYYSQIVNDFQKGDIAEGYSVSREKKESFPLTVTSAQKNPTAFYLCASSSTGTTDNEQFFGPGTRLTVL.

V and J are TRBV5-1 and TRBJ2-5, with 8 bases matching TRBD2. Per germline, CDR1 SGHRS and CDR2 YFSETQ. V lost 0 bases to trimming and J lost 5 bases; unmatched junction nucleotides: 6. The CDR3 has 15 amino acids. In DNA form, the CDR3 reads TGCGCCAGCAGCTTGGTCGGGGGGGCTAGGGAGACCCAGTACTTC. Translated, it gives CASSLVGGARETQYF.

The CDR3 region is CASSISRGYEQYF. The CDR3 DNA sequence: TGTGCCAGTAGTATCTCGCGGGGGTACGAGCAGTACTTC. The chain uses TRBV19 and TRBJ2-7; 7 bases map to TRBD2. The germline gives CDR1 LNHDA, CDR2 SQIVND (reference sequence). The ends lost 3 bases at V and 4 bases at J; junction bases unmatched: 3. This CDR3 is 13 amino acids long.

The chain joins TRBV5-1 to TRBJ2-3, with 7 bases identical to TRBD1. CDR1 and CDR2 from the germline V gene are SGHRS and YFSETQ. The V and J ends lost 3 bases and 13 bases, in that order; junction bases with no gene match: 17. There are 15 residues in the CDR3. CDR3 coding DNA: TGCGCCAGCAGCTCAGAAGTGGGACAGTTATTCGGCAAGTATTTT. This codes for CASSSEVGQLFGKYF. The full variable domain, rest sourced from reference TRBV5-1 and TRBJ2-3, is KAGVTQTPRYLIKTRGQQVTLSCSPISGHRSVSWYQQTPGQGLQFLFEYFSETQRNKGNFPGRFSGRQFSNSRSEMNVSTLELGDSALYLCASSSEVGQLFGKYFGPGTRLTVL.

This chain joins TRBV19 and TRBJ1-6; D ambiguous. Looked up from germline, CDR1 is LNHDA and CDR2 is SQIVND (reference sequence). The CDR3 is 13 residues long. Trimming removed 1 base from V and 7 bases from J, with 5 bases in between. This chain's CDR3 is CASSIGTNSPLHF. The CDR3 DNA is TGTGCCAGTAGTATAGGCACGAATTCACCCCTCCACTTT.

The J gene is TRBJ1-4, the V gene TRBV2; maybe TRBD1 (6 bases). The CDR3 is 14 amino acids. Germline CDR1 SNHLY, CDR2 FYNNEI. The ends were cut back, 2 bases at V and 8 bases at J, with 12 bases in the middle. CDR3 sequence (DNA): TGTGCCAGCAGTGAAAAGGGGGGGGGCGAAAAACTGTTTTTT. This gives the protein CASSEKGGGEKLFF.

This clone has only one observation. The rearrangement links TRBV29-1 to TRBJ1-2; no clear D. This CDR3 has 11 amino acids. Deletions cut 7 bases from V and 7 bases from J, with 13 bases between. The germline V gene encodes CDR1 SQVTM and CDR2 ANQGSEA. This CDR3 reads CSAGNYGGYTF. CDR3 in DNA: TGCAGCGCGGGGAACTATGGTGGCTACACCTTC.

The chain has TRBV19 and TRBJ2-5; 9 bases match TRBD2. The CDR3 sequence is 15 residues long. After removal of 8 bases from V and 1 base from J, the junction contained 8 bases not matched to a gene. Looked up from germline, CDR1 is LNHDA and CDR2 is SQIVND (reference sequence). CDR3 protein: CASDPGTSSQETQYF. In nucleotides, the CDR3 is TGTGCCAGTGATCCTGGGACTAGCAGCCAAGAGACCCAGTACTTC.

The rearrangement links TRBV6-6 to TRBJ1-1; TRBD1 might be the D (6 bases). The CDR3 runs to 16 residues. The V end lost 7 bases, the J end lost 1 base, and 19 bases lay between the germline ends. Germline V lookup: CDR1 MNHNY, CDR2 SVGAGI (reference sequence). CDR3 nucleotide sequence: TGTGCCAGCACAAGGGGGATTGGGTCAGAGAACACTGAAGCTTTCTTT. Protein sequence: CASTRGIGSENTEAFF.

This chain connects TRBV5-1 to TRBJ2-4; 9 positions agree with TRBD1. CDR3 size: 15 residues. Germline V gene sequence: CDR1 SGHRS, CDR2 YFSETQ. Germline trimming cut 3 bases from V and 8 bases from J; bases unmatched to any gene: 9. As DNA, the CDR3 is TGCGCCAGCAGCTCCTTAGCCCGACAGGGGGACATTCAGTACTTC. As protein: CASSSLARQGDIQYF.